The 3 T cell receptor beta chains in this list originate from one sample, sequenced in a study of blood T cells in healthy people across ages. Combining a sample-barcoded 5' primer with a J-beta primer mix, a second PCR ran for roughly 7 to 12 cycles. MiXCR, run by TCRdb on the 5' RACE reads, gives a single entry per CDR3 protein. Here the sample spans some 1.8 million distinct CDR3 sequences, about 39% being singletons. Sequenced material: blood. The source is a human donor in good health.

V usage is TRBV20-1 and J usage is TRBJ2-3; possible D gene TRBD1, 6 bases. This CDR3 is built from 16 residues. CDR1 is DFQATT and CDR2 is SNEGSKA in the germline V gene (reference sequence). V gave up 1 base and J gave up 0 bases, with 14 bases separating them. The CDR3 sequence: CSARANRAVSTDTQYF. The CDR3 DNA follows: TGCAGTGCTAGAGCCAACAGGGCTGTTAGCACAGATACGCAGTATTTT.

The chain couples TRBV12-3 or TRBV12-4 to TRBJ2-1; D is uncertain. With 1 base removed from V and 7 bases from J, the gap between germline ends came to 17 bases. The CDR3 covers 16 residues. CDR3: CASSLGAGPEYNEQFF. The DNA for the CDR3 is TGTGCCAGCAGTTTAGGGGCAGGTCCAGAGTATAATGAGCAGTTCTTC.

This clonotype was seen only a few times. This rearrangement joins TRBV24-1 to TRBJ2-5; 8 positions agree with TRBD2. V shed 1 base, J shed 5 bases, and the junction held 11 bases outside the gene matches. The CDR3 consists of 17 residues. In germline, CDR1 is KGHDR, CDR2 SFDVKD. CDR3 in DNA: TGTGCCACCAGTGATTTCGGACCAGCGGGGGTGGGGGAGACCCAGTACTTC. This translates into CATSDFGPAGVGETQYF.